The present TCR beta chain was sequenced within a study of cytomegalovirus exposure and HLA in healthy donors. It was with 60 Vbeta and 13 Jbeta primers that the PCR ran. Method: immunoSEQ multiplex PCR; TCRdb's copy keeps in-frame clones and lacks some. The sample lists about 180,000 clones, less than 85% occurring once. The germline CDR1 and CDR2 sequences are SGHVS and FQNEAQ. V gave up 3 bases and J gave up 4 bases; unmatched junction bases: 4. CDR3 length equals 15 residues. J is TRBJ2-3 and V is TRBV7-8, with TRBD1 identical over 10 bases. The TCR comes from a man in his forties in good health and CMV-seronegative. Sequences were obtained from PBMCs. The chain's CDR3 is CASSLDRGRADTQYF. CDR3 DNA: TGTGCCAGCAGCTTGGACAGGGGGAGGGCAGATACGCAGTATTTT.